The 14 T cell receptor beta chains presented below share a single source sample, sequenced in a study of T cells after somatic rescue of genetic block. Generated by immunoSEQ multiplex PCR, the TCRdb table keeps only in-frame clones and is missing some. Counted here are approximately 7,600 clones, 81% occurring once; the ten biggest clones make up roughly 25%. The sequencing sample was made of peripheral blood mononuclear cells (PBMCs). Receptors were obtained from a boy between 10 and 17 years old.

This chain joins TRBV5-4 and TRBJ2-2, with 8 bases fitting TRBD1. The CDR3 is 13 residues long. After removal of 4 bases from V and 7 bases from J, the junction contained 3 bases not matched to a gene. Germline CDR1 reads SGHNT; CDR2 reads YYREEE (reference sequence). The CDR3 DNA follows: TGTGCCAGCAGCCGACAGGGGAACGGGGAGCTGTTTTTT. This encodes CASSRQGNGELFF.

The V call is TRBV5-1, the J call TRBJ2-5, with 12 bases aligning to TRBD2. Germline V gene sequence: CDR1 SGHRS, CDR2 YFSETQ. This CDR3 is 18 amino acids long. V shed 2 bases and J 2 bases; nucleotides not matched to a gene: 10. The CDR3 sequence: CASSLGGLAGGTQETQYF. Here the CDR3 DNA reads TGCGCCAGCAGCTTAGGTGGGCTAGCGGGGGGGACTCAAGAGACCCAGTACTTC.

The chain has TRBV19 and TRBJ2-2; 10 positions match TRBD2. V was pared by 6 bases and J by 4 bases, with 8 bases of the junction left unmatched. CDR1 is LNHDA and CDR2 is SQIVND in the germline V gene (reference sequence). The CDR3 is 16 amino acids. The CDR3 region is CASREISGGFTGELFF. The CDR3, as DNA: TGTGCCAGTAGGGAAATTAGCGGGGGGTTCACCGGGGAGCTGTTTTTT.

The V gene is TRBV28, the J gene TRBJ2-7; D remains ambiguous. The CDR3 spans 13 residues. The ends were cut back, 4 bases at V and 4 bases at J, with 11 bases in the middle. Per the germline V gene, CDR1 is MDHEN and CDR2 is SYDVKM. In DNA, the CDR3 is TGTGCCAGCAGTTCCCCCGTCAGTTACGAGCAGTACTTC. Translated, it gives CASSSPVSYEQYF. Full variable domain (remainder filled in from reference TRBV28 and TRBJ2-7): DVKVTQSSRYLVKRTGEKVFLECVQDMDHENMFWYRQDPGLGLRLIYFSYDVKMKEKGDIPEGYSVSREKKERFSLILESASTNQTSMYLCASSSPVSYEQYFGPGTRLTVT.

The J gene is TRBJ2-1, the V gene TRBV6-5, with D perhaps matching TRBD2 (7 bases). The CDR3 extends over 16 amino acids. Trimming shortened V by 0 bases and J by 9 bases, and 18 bases separated the two germline ends. From germline, CDR1 is MNHEY and CDR2 SVGAGI. The CDR3 DNA reads as TGTGCCAGCAGTTACTCGATGTCGTGGAGGGGGGGTGAGCAGTTCTTC. This gives the protein CASSYSMSWRGGEQFF.

This clone occurred once. J is TRBJ2-1 and V is TRBV28; 10 nucleotides match TRBD1. Germline V lookup: CDR1 MDHEN, CDR2 SYDVKM. J gave up 6 bases and V 9 bases, and 11 bases lay outside the gene matches. The CDR3 has 15 residues. CDR3 protein: CASLNRDRGFNEQFF. Written as DNA, the CDR3 is TGTGCCAGTCTAAACCGGGACAGGGGTTTCAATGAGCAGTTCTTC. The full variable domain, rest sourced from reference TRBV28 and TRBJ2-1, is DVKVTQSSRYLVKRTGEKVFLECVQDMDHENMFWYRQDPGLGLRLIYFSYDVKMKEKGDIPEGYSVSREKKERFSLILESASTNQTSMYLCASLNRDRGFNEQFFGPGTRLTVL.

This clone appeared once. This chain uses TRBV6-1 with TRBJ2-7; maybe TRBD2 (5 bases). This CDR3 is built from 15 residues. Germline CDR1 MNHNS, CDR2 SASEGT. V lost 7 bases and J 6 bases, leaving 22 bases between the germline ends. In DNA, the CDR3 is TGTGCCAGCATAAGTGCAGGCTCTAGCAGACGCGAGCAGTACTTC. Protein product: CASISAGSSRREQYF.

This clone has more than one count but fewer than ten. The chain links TRBV6-1 to TRBJ2-6; no reliable D call. The CDR3 consists of 16 residues. Germline values: CDR1 MNHNS, CDR2 SASEGT. Trimming took off 4 bases at V and 0 bases at J, with 10 bases between the two ends. CDR3 sequence: CASSGGSSSGANVLTF. In nucleotides, the CDR3 is TGTGCCAGCAGTGGGGGAAGTAGCTCTGGGGCCAACGTCCTGACTTTC.

This clone was counted a single time. The chain carries TRBV28 and TRBJ2-7; 13 nucleotides agree with TRBD2. V shed 6 bases and J 6 bases; nucleotides not matched to a gene: 8. CDR1 is MDHEN and CDR2 is SYDVKM in the germline V gene. This CDR3 comprises 15 residues. The CDR3 sequence: CASSKLAGGGLEQYF. CDR3 nucleotide sequence: TGTGCCAGCAGCAAACTAGCGGGAGGGGGGCTCGAGCAGTACTTC. The whole variable domain, remainder taken from reference TRBV28 and TRBJ2-7, is DVKVTQSSRYLVKRTGEKVFLECVQDMDHENMFWYRQDPGLGLRLIYFSYDVKMKEKGDIPEGYSVSREKKERFSLILESASTNQTSMYLCASSKLAGGGLEQYFGPGTRLTVT.

The CDR3 loop is CASSYSYSDEQFF. In DNA, the CDR3 is TGTGCCAGCAGTTACTCGTATAGCGATGAGCAGTTCTTC. The gene calls are TRBV6-5 and TRBJ2-1; D possibly corresponds to TRBD2 (5 bases). The CDR3 runs to 13 residues. Trimming pared 0 bases from V and 8 bases from J, leaving 8 bases between. The germline V gene has CDR1 MNHEY and CDR2 SVGAGI.

This chain uses TRBV4-1 with TRBJ2-6; possibly TRBD2 for D (5 bases). Looked up from germline, CDR1 is MGHRA and CDR2 is YSYEKL. The CDR3 has 18 residues. V lost 0 bases, J lost 2 bases, and 14 bases lay in between. The CDR3 region is CASSQDPYPGAGANVLTF. The CDR3, as DNA: TGCGCCAGCAGCCAAGACCCCTACCCCGGGGCTGGGGCCAACGTCCTGACTTTC.

The J gene is TRBJ2-4, the V gene TRBV4-2, with TRBD2 identical over 11 bases. The CDR3 is made up of 19 amino acids. V trimming: 0 bases; J trimming: 0 bases; junction bases outside the gene matches: 7. Germline loops: CDR1 LGHNA, CDR2 YNFKEQ. In DNA, the CDR3 is TGTGCCAGCAGCCAAGAGGGGACTAGCGGACTCCTAGCCAAAAACATTCAGTACTTC. The encoded protein is CASSQEGTSGLLAKNIQYF.

With regard to this clone: One end of the junction is discordant with germline, which a read error may explain. J is TRBJ1-1 and V is TRBV5-4; 8 bases line up with TRBD1. The CDR3 spans 14 residues. From germline, CDR1 is SGHNT and CDR2 YYREEE (reference sequence). The CDR3 sequence: CASSPAQGVFEAFF. DNA of the CDR3: TGCGCCAGCAGCCCCGCACAGGGGGTATTTGAAGCTTTCTTT.

This clone was detected a few times. The chain is built from TRBV19 and TRBJ2-1; TRBD2 matches at 7 bases. The CDR3 runs to 15 residues. CDR1 and CDR2 from the germline V gene are LNHDA and SQIVND (reference sequence). Trimming removed 3 bases from V and 0 bases from J; junction bases left unmatched: 2. CDR3 nucleotides: TGTGCCAGTAGTATGGGCGGGAGCTCCTACAATGAGCAGTTCTTC. It yields the protein CASSMGGSSYNEQFF.